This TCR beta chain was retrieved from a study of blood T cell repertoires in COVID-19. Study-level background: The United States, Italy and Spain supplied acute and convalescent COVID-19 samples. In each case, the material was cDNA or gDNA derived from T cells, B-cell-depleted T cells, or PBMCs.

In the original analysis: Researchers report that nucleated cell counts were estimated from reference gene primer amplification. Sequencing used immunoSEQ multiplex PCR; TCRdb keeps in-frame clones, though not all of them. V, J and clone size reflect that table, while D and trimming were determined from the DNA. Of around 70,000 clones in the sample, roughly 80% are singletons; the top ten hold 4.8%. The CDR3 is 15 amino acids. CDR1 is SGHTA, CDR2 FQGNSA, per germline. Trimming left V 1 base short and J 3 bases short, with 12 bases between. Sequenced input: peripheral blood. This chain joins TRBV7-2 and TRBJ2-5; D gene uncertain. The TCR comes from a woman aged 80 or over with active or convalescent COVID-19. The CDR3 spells CASSLVGITEETQYF. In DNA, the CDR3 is TGTGCCAGCAGCTTAGTCGGCATTACAGAAGAGACCCAGTACTTC.